This T cell receptor (beta chain) derives from a study of blood T cell repertoires in COVID-19. Source study methods: Amplification with reference gene primers provided the estimates of nucleated cell counts. Here immunoSEQ multiplex PCR was the method, and the copy in TCRdb shows in-frame clones only, minus some. V and J calls and clone size are as listed in that table; D and trimming were resolved from the DNA. The repertoire consists of about 70,000 clones, with 80% to 85% occurring once and the leading ten covering 15% to 17%. V shed 4 bases and J 8 bases; nucleotides not matched to a gene: 12. The CDR3 runs to 15 residues. From germline, CDR1 is MNHEY and CDR2 SMNVEV (reference sequence).

The sequenced sample was peripheral blood. The receptor was derived from a man of 80 years or more with acute or convalescent COVID-19. This sequence joins TRBV27 and TRBJ1-1; 8 bases are a match to TRBD1. CDR3 loop: CASSSPRTGKVEAFF. For the CDR3, the DNA is TGTGCCAGCAGTTCCCCCCGGACAGGGAAGGTGGAAGCTTTCTTT.